Given below is one T cell receptor beta chain in context. The data originate from a study of neoadjuvant nivolumab and ipilimumab in lung cancer. Some clones are missing from TCRdb's copy, which holds only in-frame ones; the method was immunoSEQ multiplex PCR. The sample carries more than 10,000 clones, 90% to 96% recorded once. The germline V gene has CDR1 LNHNV and CDR2 YYDKDF (reference sequence). The length of the CDR3 is 16 residues. J gave up 3 bases and V 3 bases, and 5 bases lay outside the gene matches. The chain couples TRBV15 to TRBJ1-2; 12 bases map to TRBD1. This clonotype was sampled from an adult with non-small cell lung cancer. The material was peripheral blood, obtained after neoadjuvant nivolumab, alone or with ipilimumab, at or shortly before surgery. The CDR3, as DNA: TGTGCCACCAGCAGGGGGACAGGGGGCGAACACTATGGCTACACCTTC. Residues: CATSRGTGGEHYGYTF.